These 5 T cell receptor beta chains were sequenced from one sample in a study of cytomegalovirus exposure and HLA in healthy donors. PCR primers comprised 60 Vbeta and 13 Jbeta primers. Only in-frame clones appear in the TCRdb table, and some are missing; sequencing was by immunoSEQ multiplex PCR. This repertoire shows approximately 110,000 clones, around 80% found once; its top ten account for around 1%. The specimen was PBMCs. The receptors originated from a woman in her 30s in good health and CMV-seronegative.

This clone is a singleton in its sample. The chain couples TRBV6-1 to TRBJ1-1; tentatively, D is TRBD1 (6 bases). The germline V gene encodes CDR1 MNHNS and CDR2 SASEGT. V lost 6 bases, J lost 7 bases, and 18 bases lay in between. CDR3 length: 14 amino acids. The CDR3 spells CASSETAGTSEAFF. CDR3 DNA: TGTGCCAGCAGCGAAACCGCCGGGACAAGTGAAGCTTTCTTT.

DNA for the CDR3: TGTGCCAGCAGCGGCGTCTCCCCAGCGGAGGCTTTCAATGAGCAGTTCTTC. Translating gives CASSGVSPAEAFNEQFF. The chain uses TRBV9 and TRBJ2-1; TRBD2 might be the D (5 bases). The V and J ends lost 3 bases and 6 bases respectively, with 22 bases between them. The germline gives CDR1 SGDLS, CDR2 YYNGEE. The CDR3 is 17 amino acids.

The V gene is TRBV7-2, the J gene TRBJ2-5; 12 positions agree with TRBD2. With 2 bases clipped from V and 5 bases from J, the junction kept 12 bases outside the gene matches. Germline V gene lookup returns CDR1 SGHTA and CDR2 FQGNSA. This CDR3 is 18 amino acids long. The CDR3 is CASSLSQRRTSGTETQYF. CDR3 bases: TGTGCCAGCAGCTTATCGCAACGCAGGACTAGCGGGACGGAGACCCAGTACTTC.

This chain connects TRBV11-3 to TRBJ2-1; possibly TRBD2 for D (6 bases). The V and J ends lost 5 bases and 6 bases respectively, with 20 bases between them. CDR1 is SGHNT and CDR2 is YENEEA in the germline V gene. The CDR3 loop spans 16 amino acids. In DNA, the CDR3 is TGTGCCAGCAGCCCTGGAGAAGGTAGGAGGGGCAATGAGCAGTTCTTC. Amino acids: CASSPGEGRRGNEQFF. Full variable domain (rest looked up from reference TRBV11-3 and TRBJ2-1): EAGVVQSPRYKIIEKKQPVAFWCNPISGHNTLYWYLQNLGQGPELLIRYENEEAVDDSQLPKDRFSAERLKGVDSTLKIQPAELGDSAVYLCASSPGEGRRGNEQFFGPGTRLTVL.

The V gene is TRBV5-1, the J gene TRBJ2-1, with 9 bases aligning to TRBD1. Germline trimming cut 5 bases from V and 6 bases from J; bases unmatched to any gene: 9. Germline V gene sequence: CDR1 SGHRS, CDR2 YFSETQ. The CDR3 contains 15 residues. The CDR3 spells CASRHGTGLLNEQFF. The CDR3, as DNA: TGCGCCAGCAGACACGGGACAGGGCTCCTCAATGAGCAGTTCTTC.